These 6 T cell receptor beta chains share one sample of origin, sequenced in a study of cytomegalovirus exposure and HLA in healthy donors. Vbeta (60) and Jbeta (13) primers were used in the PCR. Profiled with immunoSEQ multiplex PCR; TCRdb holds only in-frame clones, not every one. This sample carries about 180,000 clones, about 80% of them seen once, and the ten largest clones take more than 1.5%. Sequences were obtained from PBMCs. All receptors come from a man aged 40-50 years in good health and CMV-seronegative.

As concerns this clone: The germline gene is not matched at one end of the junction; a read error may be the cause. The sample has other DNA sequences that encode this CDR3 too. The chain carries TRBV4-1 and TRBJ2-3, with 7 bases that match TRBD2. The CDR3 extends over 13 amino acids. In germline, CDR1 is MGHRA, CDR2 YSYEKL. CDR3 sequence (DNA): TGCGCCAGCAGCCAAGACCGGGGGGATACGCAGTATTTC. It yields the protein CASSQDRGDTQYF.

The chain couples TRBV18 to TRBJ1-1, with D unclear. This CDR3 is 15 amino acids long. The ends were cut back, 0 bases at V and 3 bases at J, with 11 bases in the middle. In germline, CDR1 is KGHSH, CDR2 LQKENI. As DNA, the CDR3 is TGTGCCAGCTCACCACCGGGGTGGCGGGACACTGAAGCTTTCTTT. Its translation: CASSPPGWRDTEAFF. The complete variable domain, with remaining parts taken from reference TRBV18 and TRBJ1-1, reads NAGVMQNPRHLVRRRGQEARLRCSPMKGHSHVYWYRQLPEEGLKFMVYLQKENIIDESGMPKERFSAEFPKEGPSILRIQQVVRGDSAAYFCASSPPGWRDTEAFFGQGTRLTVV.

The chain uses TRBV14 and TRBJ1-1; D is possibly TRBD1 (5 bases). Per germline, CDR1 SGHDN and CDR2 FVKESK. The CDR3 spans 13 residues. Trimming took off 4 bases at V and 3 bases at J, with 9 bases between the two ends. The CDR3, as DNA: TGTGCCAGCAGCCTTTCGGGGGACACTGAAGCTTTCTTT. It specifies CASSLSGDTEAFF.

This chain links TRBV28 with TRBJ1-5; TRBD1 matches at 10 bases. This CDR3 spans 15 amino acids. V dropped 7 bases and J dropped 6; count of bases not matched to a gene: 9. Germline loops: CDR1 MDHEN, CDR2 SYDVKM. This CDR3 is CASTSGQGVRQPQHF. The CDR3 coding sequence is TGTGCCAGCACCTCAGGACAGGGGGTTCGTCAGCCCCAGCATTTT.

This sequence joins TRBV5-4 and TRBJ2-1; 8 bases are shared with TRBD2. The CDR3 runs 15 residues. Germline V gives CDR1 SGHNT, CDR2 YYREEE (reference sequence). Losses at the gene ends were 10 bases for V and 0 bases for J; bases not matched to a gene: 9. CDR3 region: CAGGAGGGSYNEQFF. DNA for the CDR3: TGTGCCGGGGGGGCGGGAGGCGGCTCCTACAATGAGCAGTTCTTC.

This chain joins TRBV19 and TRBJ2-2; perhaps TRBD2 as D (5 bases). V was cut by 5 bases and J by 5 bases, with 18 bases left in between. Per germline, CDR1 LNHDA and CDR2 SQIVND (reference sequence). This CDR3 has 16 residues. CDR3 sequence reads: CASSPPEVTGTGELFF. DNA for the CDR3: TGTGCCAGTAGTCCGCCAGAGGTGACGGGGACCGGGGAGCTGTTTTTT.